The 28 T cell receptor beta chains reported below all come from one sample, sequenced in a study of chemoradiotherapy in HPV16-positive cancers (dated by TCRdb to the early 2020s). The library was made by the immunoSEQ multiplex PCR assay. Drawn from immuneACCESS, this table holds only the in-frame rearrangements with V and J called that TCRdb kept. Clones are partly lost; checked studies trace under half to an unresolved V gene and leave the rest unexplained. The sample includes about 14,000 clones, with approximately 91% observed a single time. Roughly 2.6% of the sample is held by the ten biggest clonotypes. The sequencing here drew on blood, taken from a patient who underwent chemoradiotherapy. The receptors derive from a human donor with HPV-associated anogenital cancer.

The rearrangement joins TRBV14 to TRBJ1-3; D ambiguous. This CDR3 has 13 amino acids. V lost 4 bases and J lost 8, with 12 bases in between. Germline V gene data show CDR1 as SGHDN and CDR2 as FVKESK. The CDR3 region is CASSRNFRDTIYF. Written as DNA, the CDR3 is TGTGCCAGCAGCCGCAACTTCCGGGACACCATATATTTT.

This chain connects TRBV30 to TRBJ2-1, with 8 nucleotides matching TRBD2. Losses at the gene ends were 5 bases for V and 4 bases for J; bases not matched to a gene: 10. The CDR3 totals 15 residues. Looked up from germline, CDR1 is GTSNPN and CDR2 is SVGIG (reference sequence). As DNA, the CDR3 is TGTGCCTGGGACCTAGCGCGGGGGGTATACAATGAGCAGTTCTTC. It encodes CAWDLARGVYNEQFF.

The chain employs TRBV5-6 and TRBJ1-1; D gene ambiguous. The V gene's germline CDR1 is SGHDT and CDR2 YYEEEE. The CDR3 is made up of 16 amino acids. V dropped 4 bases and J dropped 1 base, with 17 bases sitting between them. The CDR3 loop is CASSGGLLAPNTEAFF. The CDR3 bases are TGTGCCAGCAGCGGCGGTTTGTTAGCCCCGAACACTGAAGCTTTCTTT.

The genes are TRBV19 and TRBJ2-1; D possibly corresponds to TRBD2 (5 bases). V lost 4 bases and J lost 8, with 15 bases in between. Germline V gives CDR1 LNHDA, CDR2 SQIVND (reference sequence). The CDR3 is made up of 14 amino acids. The CDR3 nucleotides are TGTGCCAGTAGTACCCTAGGATCGAGGGATGAGCAGTTCTTC. Translated: CASSTLGSRDEQFF.

The chain carries TRBV27 and TRBJ1-5, with TRBD1 as a possible D gene (5 bases). V lost 5 bases and J 5 bases, leaving 16 bases between the germline ends. The CDR3 extends over 15 amino acids. CDR1 and CDR2 (germline): MNHEY, SMNVEV (reference sequence). The CDR3 DNA sequence: TGTGCCAGCAGTCACGACTTGACGGGGGATCAGCCCCAGCATTTT. Its translation: CASSHDLTGDQPQHF.

V and J are TRBV6-4 and TRBJ2-7; 11 bases map to TRBD1. J was trimmed by 4 bases and V by 5 bases; bases with no gene match: 7. CDR1 is MRHNA and CDR2 is SNTAGT in the germline V gene. The CDR3 is made up of 15 amino acids. CDR3 residues: CASSWKGQGVYEQYF. The CDR3 coding sequence is TGTGCCAGCAGTTGGAAGGGACAGGGGGTTTACGAGCAGTACTTC.

V gene TRBV19 combines with J gene TRBJ1-5; D not resolved. Looked up from germline, CDR1 is LNHDA and CDR2 is SQIVND (reference sequence). The CDR3 extends over 14 amino acids. V was clipped by 7 bases and J by 1 base, with 11 bases between them. CDR3 nucleotides: TGTGCCAGTATTAGCTATGCAAGCAATCAGCCCCAGCATTTT. It specifies CASISYASNQPQHF. The entire variable domain, with the rest obtained from reference TRBV19 and TRBJ1-5, is as follows: DGGITQSPKYLFRKEGQNVTLSCEQNLNHDAMYWYRQDPGQGLRLIYYSQIVNDFQKGDIAEGYSVSREKKESFPLTVTSAQKNPTAFYLCASISYASNQPQHFGDGTRLSIL.

The V gene is TRBV5-1, the J gene TRBJ1-6, with 8 positions matching TRBD1. V lost 0 bases to trimming and J lost 10 bases; unmatched junction nucleotides: 6. The CDR3 covers 15 residues. CDR1 is SGHRS and CDR2 is YFSETQ in the germline V gene. CDR3 loop: CASSLAGRGRSPLHF. The CDR3, as DNA: TGCGCCAGCAGCTTGGCTGGCAGGGGGCGATCACCCCTCCACTTT. Together with reference TRBV5-1 and TRBJ1-6, the CDR3 gives the full variable domain: KAGVTQTPRYLIKTRGQQVTLSCSPISGHRSVSWYQQTPGQGLQFLFEYFSETQRNKGNFPGRFSGRQFSNSRSEMNVSTLELGDSALYLCASSLAGRGRSPLHFGNGTRLTVT.

V usage is TRBV5-1 and J usage is TRBJ1-1; maybe TRBD1 (5 bases). CDR1 and CDR2 from the germline V gene are SGHRS and YFSETQ. The V end lost 4 bases, the J end lost 6 bases, and 16 bases lay between the germline ends. The CDR3 contains 14 residues. This CDR3 is CASSLAGGLAEAFF. The DNA for the CDR3 is TGCGCCAGCAGCCTGGCGGGGGGTTTGGCTGAAGCTTTCTTT.

This clone has only a few counts. The chain recombines TRBV7-9 with TRBJ1-6; D remains unclear. Between the trimmed V and J ends, which lost 8 bases and 7 bases, there was a span of 9 bases. The CDR3 extends over 12 amino acids. Germline CDR1 reads SEHNR; CDR2 reads FQNEAQ (reference sequence). The CDR3 region is CASGRTNSPLHF. DNA for the CDR3: TGTGCCAGCGGACGGACCAATTCACCCCTCCACTTT.

The chain is built from TRBV11-2 and TRBJ2-5, with D possibly being TRBD2 (5 bases). Germline V gene data show CDR1 as SGHAT and CDR2 as FQNNGV. The CDR3 consists of 16 residues. V lost 8 bases, J lost 2 bases, and 21 bases lay in between. CDR3 in amino acids: CASATFRGSEQETQYF. In DNA form, the CDR3 reads TGTGCCAGCGCCACTTTTCGAGGGTCGGAGCAAGAGACCCAGTACTTC.

V usage is TRBV21-1 and J usage is TRBJ2-7; the listed D gene, TRBD1, was not tested against the DNA. TRBV21-1 is reported as a pseudogene. The CDR3 runs to 17 residues. The CDR3 sequence: CASSKAPVSGQAYEQYF. The CDR3, as DNA: TGTGCCAGCAGCAAAGCTCCGGTGTCGGGACAGGCCTACGAGCAGTACTTC.

The genes are TRBV5-4 and TRBJ1-1, with a tentative D call TRBD1 (6 bases). Trimming shortened V by 4 bases and J by 0 bases, and 13 bases separated the two germline ends. CDR1 and CDR2 (germline): SGHNT, YYREEE (reference sequence). The CDR3 is 15 residues long. CDR3 loop: CASSRGHIVNTEAFF. In nucleotides, the CDR3 is TGTGCCAGCAGCAGGGGACATATAGTGAACACTGAAGCTTTCTTT.

This chain connects TRBV11-2 to TRBJ1-2; 8 positions agree with TRBD1. CDR3 length equals 13 residues. With 4 bases clipped from V and 5 bases from J, the junction kept 3 bases outside the gene matches. Germline V gives CDR1 SGHAT, CDR2 FQNNGV. CDR3 sequence: CASSSDRGYGYTF. The DNA for the CDR3 is TGTGCCAGCAGCTCTGACAGGGGTTATGGCTACACCTTC.

J is TRBJ2-7 and V is TRBV18; possibly TRBD2 for D (9 bases). The CDR3 sequence is 19 residues long. The germline V gene encodes CDR1 KGHSH and CDR2 LQKENI. The V end was cut by 3 bases, the J end by 0 bases, with 24 bases between. CDR3: CASSPRTGLAGGSSYEQYF. CDR3 nucleotide sequence: TGTGCCAGCTCACCTCGGACAGGGCTTGCGGGGGGGAGCTCCTACGAGCAGTACTTC. The variable domain in full, completed from reference TRBV18 and TRBJ2-7, reads NAGVMQNPRHLVRRRGQEARLRCSPMKGHSHVYWYRQLPEEGLKFMVYLQKENIIDESGMPKERFSAEFPKEGPSILRIQQVVRGDSAAYFCASSPRTGLAGGSSYEQYFGPGTRLTVT.

The rearrangement uses TRBV5-1 and TRBJ2-7; 7 positions match TRBD1. Germline V CDR1 and CDR2: SGHRS, YFSETQ. Trimming cost V 0 bases and J 5 bases; bases outside gene matches: 2. The CDR3 totals 13 residues. In nucleotides, the CDR3 is TGCGCCAGCAGCTTGGGACAGGGCGACGAGCAGTACTTC. This gives the protein CASSLGQGDEQYF.

This sequence joins TRBV11-2 and TRBJ1-1; D is unresolved. Trimming took 7 bases from V and 4 from J, leaving 25 bases between them. The CDR3 is made up of 17 amino acids. The V gene's germline CDR1 is SGHAT and CDR2 FQNNGV. Here the CDR3 reads CASNPLAGLLLGTEAFF. CDR3 coding DNA: TGTGCCAGCAACCCGCTCGCGGGGTTGTTATTGGGCACTGAAGCTTTCTTT. The full variable domain, completed using reference TRBV11-2 and TRBJ1-1, is EAGVAQSPRYKIIEKRQSVAFWCNPISGHATLYWYQQILGQGPKLLIQFQNNGVVDDSQLPKDRFSAERLKGVDSTLKIQPAKLEDSAVYLCASNPLAGLLLGTEAFFGQGTRLTVV.

The chain employs TRBV19 and TRBJ2-3, with 14 bases aligning to TRBD2. Germline values: CDR1 LNHDA, CDR2 SQIVND (reference sequence). The CDR3 consists of 18 residues. V shed 6 bases and J 1 base; nucleotides not matched to a gene: 9. The CDR3 reads CASSTRLAGGRGTDTQYF. The CDR3 DNA reads as TGTGCCAGTAGCACCCGACTAGCGGGGGGGCGAGGCACAGATACGCAGTATTTT.

The chain combines TRBV21-1 with TRBJ1-4. TRBV21-1 is classified as a pseudogene. The CDR3 consists of 14 residues. The DNA for the CDR3 is TGTGCCAGCACCCCACCTGTTCGGTTTGTAAAACTGTTTTTT. Translating gives CASTPPVRFVKLFF.

The chain couples TRBV7-9 to TRBJ2-3, with TRBD1 identical over 7 bases. Germline-derived CDR1 and CDR2 are SEHNR and FQNEAQ (reference sequence). This CDR3 region has 15 residues. V shed 1 base, J shed 1 base, and the junction held 2 bases outside the gene matches. This CDR3 is CASSLVTGGTDTQYF. The CDR3 DNA follows: TGTGCCAGCAGCTTAGTAACAGGGGGCACAGATACGCAGTATTTT.

The rearrangement joins TRBV6-6 to TRBJ2-3, with D perhaps TRBD1 or TRBD2 (5 bases each). The CDR3 length is 13 residues. Germline values: CDR1 MNHNY, CDR2 SVGAGI (reference sequence). Trimming took off 7 bases at V and 5 bases at J, with 13 bases between the two ends. CDR3 in DNA: TGTGCCAGCAAAGTAGAGGGGAGAGATACGCAGTATTTT. It specifies CASKVEGRDTQYF.

V and J are TRBV30 and TRBJ1-2, with unresolved D. The CDR3 is made up of 12 amino acids. CDR1 is GTSNPN, CDR2 SVGIG, per germline (reference sequence). V was trimmed by 3 bases and J by 11 bases, leaving 16 bases between them. CDR3 sequence (DNA): TGTGCCTGGAGCCCAGACTCAGTTTTTTACACCTTC. Encoded protein: CAWSPDSVFYTF.

This clone was counted between two and nine times. The chain joins TRBV5-4 to TRBJ1-1; D might be TRBD1 (6 bases). With 6 bases removed from V and 6 bases from J, the gap between germline ends came to 15 bases. Per the germline V gene, CDR1 is SGHNT and CDR2 is YYREEE (reference sequence). The CDR3 is made up of 13 amino acids. The CDR3 DNA follows: TGTGCCAGCAATGTCGGGGGCCAGGCTGAAGCTTTCTTT. Its translation is CASNVGGQAEAFF.

The chain combines TRBV7-8 with TRBJ2-5; D possibly corresponds to TRBD2 (5 bases). V shed 6 bases and J shed 5 bases, with 13 bases lying between them. The length of the CDR3 is 13 residues. Germline V CDR1 and CDR2: SGHVS, FQNEAQ. The CDR3 nucleotides are TGTGCCAGCAGAAAGGGAGTCGGGGAGACCCAGTACTTC. This encodes CASRKGVGETQYF.

A single count supports this clone. The CDR3 sequence is CASSPLLGTSTYEQYF. The CDR3 nucleotides read TGTGCCAGCTCACCACTACTTGGGACATCCACCTACGAGCAGTACTTC. The V call is TRBV18, the J call TRBJ2-7; perhaps TRBD1 as D (6 bases). V was cut by 1 base and J by 2 bases, with 15 bases left in between. The germline CDR1 and CDR2 sequences are KGHSH and LQKENI. There are 16 residues in the CDR3.

This clone was found once. CDR3 DNA: TGTGCCATCAATCGGGACTTCACAGATACGCAGTATTTT. Encoded protein: CAINRDFTDTQYF. The genes are TRBV10-3 and TRBJ2-3; tentative D call: TRBD2 (6 bases). The V gene lost 7 bases and the J gene lost 2 bases, with 10 bases spanning the gap. The CDR3 is 13 amino acids. Per germline, CDR1 ENHRY and CDR2 SYGVKD.

This chain connects TRBV21-1 to TRBJ2-7. TRBV21-1 corresponds to a pseudogene. This CDR3 spans 15 amino acids. CDR3 protein: CASSKDPGPGYEQYF. In DNA form, the CDR3 reads TGTGCCAGCAGCAAAGATCCGGGACCAGGCTACGAGCAGTACTTC.

The rearrangement joins TRBV7-9 to TRBJ2-2, with D maybe TRBD2 (5 bases). Germline CDR1 is SEHNR and CDR2 is FQNEAQ (reference sequence). The CDR3 covers 15 residues. Trimming stripped 5 bases from V and 5 bases from J, with 15 bases between. This CDR3 reads CASSSQIRGTGELFF. In DNA, the CDR3 is TGTGCCAGCAGCAGCCAGATCCGAGGGACCGGGGAGCTGTTTTTT.